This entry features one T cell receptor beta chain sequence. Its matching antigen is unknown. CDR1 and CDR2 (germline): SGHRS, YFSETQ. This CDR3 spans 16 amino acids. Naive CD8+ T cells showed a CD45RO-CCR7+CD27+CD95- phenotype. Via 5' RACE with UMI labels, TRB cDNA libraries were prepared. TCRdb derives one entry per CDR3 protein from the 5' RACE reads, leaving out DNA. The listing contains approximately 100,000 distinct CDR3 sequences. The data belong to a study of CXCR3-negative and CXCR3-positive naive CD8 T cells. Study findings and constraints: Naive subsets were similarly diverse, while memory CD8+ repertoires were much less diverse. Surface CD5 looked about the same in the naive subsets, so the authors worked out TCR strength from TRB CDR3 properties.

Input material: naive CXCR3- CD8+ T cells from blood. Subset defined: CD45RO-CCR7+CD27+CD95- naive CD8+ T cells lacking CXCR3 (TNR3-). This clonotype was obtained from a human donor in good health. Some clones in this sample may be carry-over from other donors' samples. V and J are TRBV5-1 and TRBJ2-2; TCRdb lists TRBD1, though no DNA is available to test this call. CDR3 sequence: CASSIGQGAYTGELFF.